This TCR beta chain was recorded in a study of identical twins. This CDR3 has 14 residues. The germline V and J ends were trimmed by 4 bases and 0 bases, with 10 bases remaining between them. From germline, CDR1 is SEHNR and CDR2 FQNEAQ (reference sequence). TCRdb called the 5' RACE reads again in MiXCR, with one record for every CDR3 protein. The table includes 500,000 to 700,000 distinct CDR3 sequences, about 7.1% detected once. These data also featured in a second study, about yellow fever vaccine responses in identical twins.

This chain connects TRBV7-9 to TRBJ2-7; D may be TRBD1 (6 bases). Specimen: PBMCs. The source of this sequence is a woman aged 18 to 35 in good health. Here the CDR3 reads CASSWGHSSYEQYF. DNA for the CDR3: TGTGCCAGCAGCTGGGGACACAGCTCCTACGAGCAGTACTTC.